These 8 T cell receptor beta chains came from one sample sequenced in a study of lymphopenia after photon versus proton radiotherapy. The table came from immunoSEQ multiplex PCR; TCRdb's copy has only in-frame clones and leaves some out. The sample records some 16,000 clones, 70% to 90% being singletons. Sequences were derived from peripheral blood, sampled from a patient treated with proton-based radiotherapy. These receptors were collected from an older woman with cholangiocarcinoma. Some clones in this sample may be carry-over from other donors' samples.

This clone was counted a few times. This chain's CDR3 is CASSDPAGQAYEQYF. CDR3 DNA sequence: TGTGCCAGCAGTGATCCCGCGGGCCAGGCGTACGAGCAGTACTTC. The J gene is TRBJ2-7, the V gene TRBV25-1; maybe TRBD2 (5 bases). CDR1 MGHDK and CDR2 SYGVNS come from the germline V gene. The CDR3 has 15 residues. With 3 bases removed from V and 4 bases from J, the gap between germline ends came to 16 bases.

The count of this clone is one. The rearrangement links TRBV29-1 to TRBJ2-3; D uncertain. Trimming took off 7 bases at V and 1 base at J, with 15 bases between the two ends. CDR1 is SQVTM and CDR2 is ANQGSEA in the germline V gene. This CDR3 contains 14 residues. DNA of the CDR3: TGCAGCGCTGGATCCATAAGAGGCACAGATACGCAGTATTTT. Translation gives CSAGSIRGTDTQYF.

The genes are TRBV6-4 and TRBJ1-1; D perhaps matches TRBD1 (5 bases). The CDR3 loop spans 13 amino acids. V gave up 5 bases and J gave up 3 bases, with 10 bases separating them. CDR1 and CDR2 (germline): MRHNA, SNTAGT. The CDR3 reads CASSQTRDTEAFF. The CDR3 DNA reads as TGTGCCAGCAGTCAGACCAGGGACACTGAAGCTTTCTTT.

V usage is TRBV27 and J usage is TRBJ2-1, with D hard to call. The CDR3 length is 13 residues. Looked up from germline, CDR1 is MNHEY and CDR2 is SMNVEV (reference sequence). Trimming shortened V by 3 bases and J by 0 bases, and 3 bases separated the two germline ends. CDR3 sequence: CASSLSSYNEQFF. The CDR3 nucleotides are TGTGCCAGCAGTTTGAGCTCCTACAATGAGCAGTTCTTC.

The chain has TRBV11-3 and TRBJ2-5; 12 bases agree with TRBD2. The germline CDR1 and CDR2 sequences are SGHNT and YENEEA. V dropped 3 bases and J dropped 4; count of bases not matched to a gene: 12. The CDR3 is 18 amino acids. CDR3 sequence: CASSLGQGTSGLVETQYF. CDR3 bases: TGTGCCAGCAGCTTGGGGCAGGGGACTAGCGGGCTCGTAGAGACCCAGTACTTC.

The chain has TRBV6-1 and TRBJ2-3; D is unclear. Trimming took off 4 bases at V and 2 bases at J, with 7 bases between the two ends. Germline V gene lookup returns CDR1 MNHNS and CDR2 SASEGT. The CDR3 loop spans 13 amino acids. The CDR3 loop is CASSVGFTDTQYF. DNA for the CDR3: TGTGCCAGCAGTGTGGGCTTCACAGATACGCAGTATTTT.

This clone was seen a single time. The chain links TRBV23-1 to TRBJ2-7; no definite D call. TRBV23-1 is identified as an open reading frame with a role that is uncertain. V shed 2 bases and J shed 6 bases, with 20 bases lying between them. The CDR3 loop spans 16 amino acids. This CDR3 reads CASSQNKTEGGSEQYF. For the CDR3, the DNA is TGCGCCAGCAGTCAAAATAAGACCGAAGGTGGCTCCGAGCAGTACTTC.

This chain joins TRBV6-5 and TRBJ2-5, with TRBD2 matching over 8 bases. CDR3 size: 12 residues. After removal of 7 bases from V and 7 bases from J, the junction contained 5 bases not matched to a gene. Germline V CDR1 and CDR2: MNHEY, SVGAGI. As DNA, the CDR3 is TGTGCCAGCAATGGCCTAGCGGGGACCCAGTACTTC. Protein product: CASNGLAGTQYF.